This T cell receptor (beta chain) was found in a study of OX40 agonist ivuxolimab in advanced cancers. Study information: Dose-escalation cases comprised hepatocellular carcinoma, melanoma, renal cell or head and neck cancer. Patients were 82.7% male with ages about 23 to 80, mean about 65.

Some clones are missing from TCRdb's copy, which holds only in-frame ones; the method was immunoSEQ multiplex PCR. The repertoire includes about 60,000 clones, about 90% of them detected once, and 11% to 15% sits in the top ten. This clone was observed a handful of times. V lost 0 bases, J lost 4 bases, and 13 bases lay in between. This CDR3 has 15 amino acids. Per germline, CDR1 SGHRS and CDR2 YFSETQ. The rearrangement uses TRBV5-1 and TRBJ1-1, with D possibly TRBD1 on 5 matching bases. The clonotype comes from an adult with an advanced solid tumor such as melanoma, head and neck, liver or kidney cancer. The sequenced sample was CD4+ or CD8+ T cells sorted from blood, obtained in a trial of the OX40 agonist ivuxolimab. The CDR3 DNA is TGCGCCAGCAGCTTGGGGTCTACAGGAGTCACTGAAGCTTTCTTT. Translated, it gives CASSLGSTGVTEAFF.